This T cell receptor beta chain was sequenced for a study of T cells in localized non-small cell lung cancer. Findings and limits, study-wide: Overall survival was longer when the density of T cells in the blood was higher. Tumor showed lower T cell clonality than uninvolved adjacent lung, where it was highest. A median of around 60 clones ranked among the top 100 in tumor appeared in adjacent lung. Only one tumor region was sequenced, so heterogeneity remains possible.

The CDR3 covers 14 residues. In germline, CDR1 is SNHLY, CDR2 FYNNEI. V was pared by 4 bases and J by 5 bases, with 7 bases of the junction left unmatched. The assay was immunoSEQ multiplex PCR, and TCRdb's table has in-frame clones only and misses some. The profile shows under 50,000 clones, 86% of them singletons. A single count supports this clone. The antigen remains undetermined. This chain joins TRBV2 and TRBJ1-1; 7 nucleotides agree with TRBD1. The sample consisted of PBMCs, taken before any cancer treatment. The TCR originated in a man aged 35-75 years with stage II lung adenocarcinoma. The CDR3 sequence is CASSGQGLGTEAFF. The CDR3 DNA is TGTGCCAGCAGTGGACAGGGTTTAGGGACTGAAGCTTTCTTT.